The present T cell receptor (beta chain) was sequenced within a study of blood T cells in healthy people across ages. Notes on the study in general: No one knew whether donors had CMV, which possibly confounded expanded clonotype changes.

A remark on this clonotype: Its antigen is still unknown.

The CDR3 is made up of 18 amino acids. The J segment lost 2 bases and the V segment lost 9 bases, leaving 14 bases of the junction unmatched. The germline V gene encodes CDR1 MNHNS and CDR2 SASEGT. Combining a sample-barcoded 5' primer with a J-beta primer mix, a second PCR ran for about 6 to 12 cycles. TCRdb passed the 5' RACE reads through MiXCR, listing each CDR3 protein once. The table includes approximately 810,000 distinct CDR3 sequences, under 35% detected once. The V and J genes are TRBV6-1 and TRBJ2-1; 12 nucleotides agree with TRBD2. The sequence was collected from a woman aged 80 or over in good health. The sample taken for sequencing was blood. The DNA for the CDR3 is TGTGCCAGTAGGCCCTTACTAGCGGGGGGCCGCACCTACAATGAGCAGTTCTTC. Amino acids: CASRPLLAGGRTYNEQFF.